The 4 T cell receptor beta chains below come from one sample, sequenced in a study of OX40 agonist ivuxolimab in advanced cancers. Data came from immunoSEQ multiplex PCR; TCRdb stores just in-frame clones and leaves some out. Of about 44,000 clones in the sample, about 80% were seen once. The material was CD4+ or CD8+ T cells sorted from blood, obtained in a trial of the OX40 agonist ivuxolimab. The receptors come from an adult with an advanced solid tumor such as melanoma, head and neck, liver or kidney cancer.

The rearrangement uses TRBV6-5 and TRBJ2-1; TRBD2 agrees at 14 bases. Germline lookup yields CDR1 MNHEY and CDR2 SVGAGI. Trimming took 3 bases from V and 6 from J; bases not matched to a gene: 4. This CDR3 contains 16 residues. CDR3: CASSYPGLAGVNEQFF. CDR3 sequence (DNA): TGTGCCAGCAGTTATCCGGGACTAGCGGGAGTCAATGAGCAGTTCTTC.

Written as DNA, the CDR3 is TGCGCCAGCAGCTTGCCTAGCGGGAGTGAGAGAGATACGCAGTATTTT. It yields the protein CASSLPSGSERDTQYF. This sequence joins TRBV5-1 and TRBJ2-3, with 10 bases lining up with TRBD2. Trimming removed 1 base from V and 5 bases from J; junction bases left unmatched: 7. This CDR3 comprises 16 residues. Germline lookup yields CDR1 SGHRS and CDR2 YFSETQ.

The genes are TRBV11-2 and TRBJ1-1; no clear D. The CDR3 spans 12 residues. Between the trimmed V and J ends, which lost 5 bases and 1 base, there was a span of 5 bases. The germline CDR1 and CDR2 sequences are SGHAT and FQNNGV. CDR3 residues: CASSLPNTEAFF. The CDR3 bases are TGTGCCAGCAGCCTACCGAACACTGAAGCTTTCTTT.

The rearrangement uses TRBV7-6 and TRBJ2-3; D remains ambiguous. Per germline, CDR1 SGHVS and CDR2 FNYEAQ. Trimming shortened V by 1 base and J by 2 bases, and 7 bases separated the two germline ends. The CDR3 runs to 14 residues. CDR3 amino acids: CASSLVGVTDTQYF. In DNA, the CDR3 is TGTGCCAGCAGCTTAGTTGGGGTCACAGATACGCAGTATTTT.